Listed below are T cell receptor beta chains from one sample, sequenced in a study of shared T cell receptors in the human thymus. Libraries were prepared by immunoSEQ multiplex PCR; TCRdb keeps only in-frame clonotypes and omits some of them. This table has about 380,000 clones, around 95% appearing once. The sample taken for sequencing was thymocytes. All receptors come from a human donor. Each CDR3 is given with its conserved first and last residue. A D gene is named only where the DNA matches it firmly. Clone size is given for some rows only: seen once, a few or many times, or a class if the clone is expanded.

TRBV15,TRBD1,.,TRBJ2-2,TGTGCCACCAGCAGGCTACAGGGGCCGAACACCGGGGAGCTGTTTTTT,CATSRLQGPNTGELFF
TRBV6-1,.,.,TRBJ2-3,TGTGCCAGCAGAGGACAGAGCACAGATACGCAGTATTTT,CASRGQSTDTQYF
TRBV6-4,.,.,TRBJ2-1,TGTGCCAGCAGTGACGAGGGTTTAGACGGGAACAATGAGCAGTTCTTC,CASSDEGLDGNNEQFF
TRBV6-6,TRBD2,.,TRBJ2-3,TGTGCCAGCAGTTACGGTGCGGGAGTCGGAGATACGCAGTATTTT,CASSYGAGVGDTQYF
TRBV6-5,.,few,TRBJ1-5,TGTGCCAGCAGTCGGGGATATAGCAATCAGCCCCAGCATTTT,CASSRGYSNQPQHF
TRBV11-3,TRBD2,.,TRBJ2-3,TGTGCCAGCAGCCCCAATGCCAGCGGGAGTACCACAGATACGCAGTATTTT,CASSPNASGSTTDTQYF
TRBV28,.,.,TRBJ2-3,TGTGCCAGCAGTTTACAGGGACCAGATACGCAGTATTTT,CASSLQGPDTQYF
TRBV7-9,.,.,TRBJ2-7,TGTGCCAGCAGCTTAGTGGAGGGCTCCTACGAGCAGTACTTC,CASSLVEGSYEQYF
TRBV5-8,.,.,TRBJ1-2,TGTGCCAGTACGAAACGGGGCTACACCTTC,CASTKRGYTF
TRBV6-6,TRBD1,.,TRBJ2-7,TGTGCCAGCAGCTCGGCCCGGGACAGGGGGTCCTACGAGCAGTACTTC,CASSSARDRGSYEQYF
TRBV27,.,.,TRBJ1-1,TGTGCCAGCAGTTTATCGGCGGGGTCTATAACTGAAGCTTTCTTT,CASSLSAGSITEAFF
TRBV7-2,.,.,TRBJ2-7,TGTGCCAGCAGCTTAGCGAAGGCAGGGCCCTCCTACGAGCAGTACTTC,CASSLAKAGPSYEQYF
TRBV27,.,.,TRBJ2-7,TGTGCCACCTCCTCCTACTACGAGCAGTACTTC,CATSSYYEQYF
TRBV6-1,.,.,TRBJ1-5,TGTGCCAGCAGTGAGGCAGCCGGTGGGGACAGCAATCAGCCCCAGCATTTT,CASSEAAGGDSNQPQHF
TRBV14,.,.,TRBJ2-5,TGTGCCAGCAGCCAAACCCCCCCACCCCAAGAGACCCAGTACTTC,CASSQTPPPQETQYF
TRBV28,.,.,TRBJ2-7,TGTGCCAGCAGCTGGTCGATGGTGGGTGACCGGGACTCAATCGACGAGCAGTACTTC,CASSWSMVGDRDSIDEQYF
TRBV11-2,.,.,TRBJ2-1,TGTGCCAGCAGCTTTATCCACTGGGGGAATGAGCAGTTCTTC,CASSFIHWGNEQFF
TRBV28,TRBD1,once,TRBJ1-2,TGTGCCAGCAGATCCGGCTCGGCCAGGGGGATATTTTATGGCTACACCTTC,CASRSGSARGIFYGYTF
TRBV10-3,.,.,TRBJ2-5,TGTGCCATCAGCCACCTCCCGACGGCCGGCCAAGAGACCCAGTACTTC,CAISHLPTAGQETQYF
TRBV5-1,.,.,TRBJ2-5,TGCGCCAGCAGCTTTACAGAGGGGGAGACCCAGTACTTC,CASSFTEGETQYF
TRBV6-5,.,once,TRBJ2-1,TGTGCCAGCAGTTACGCGAGCGGTCTGCCTAACAATGAGCAGTTCTTC,CASSYASGLPNNEQFF
TRBV14,TRBD1,.,TRBJ2-7,TGTGCCAGCAGCTCGGACCGGGGACAGGTATACTACGAGCAGTACTTC,CASSSDRGQVYYEQYF
TRBV7-9,.,.,TRBJ1-4,TGTGCCAGCAGCTTAGGTACGAGTGAAAAACTGTTTTTT,CASSLGTSEKLFF
TRBV16,.,.,TRBJ1-5,TGTGCCAGCAGTCGGCGTTTGGACCGGGACAATCAGCCCCAGCATTTT,CASSRRLDRDNQPQHF
TRBV2,.,.,TRBJ2-3,TGTGCCAGCAGTGAAGCGGCCCAGGTCGGCGGGAATAGGACAGATACGCAGTATTTT,CASSEAAQVGGNRTDTQYF
TRBV27,TRBD1,.,TRBJ2-1,TGTGCCAGCACCTCCCGGCAGAGGGACAGTTATTACAATGAGCAGTTCTTC,CASTSRQRDSYYNEQFF
TRBV27,.,once,TRBJ1-1,TGTGCCAGCGGCAGGAGTTCCACTGAAGCTTTCTTT,CASGRSSTEAFF
TRBV28,TRBD2,.,TRBJ2-2,TGTGCCAGCAGCCACAATAGGACTAGCGGGGCCTACACCGGGGAGCTGTTTTTT,CASSHNRTSGAYTGELFF